A selection of T cell receptor beta chains follows, all from one sample in a study of blood T cells in healthy people across ages. A single record per CDR3 protein comes from TCRdb applying MiXCR to the 5' RACE reads. The profile shows about 800,000 distinct CDR3 sequences, approximately 25% of them singletons. The data also belong to a second study, concerning T cells of mothers and their children.

The sequenced sample consisted of blood. These receptor sequences come from a boy younger than 18 in good health. Both conserved end residues are part of each CDR3. D genes are given only for firm matches. Size is stated for part of the rows, as once, few or many counts, or as a class when the clone is expanded.

. | few | TRBJ2-5 | TRBV28 | TGTGCCAGCAGTTTGGGTGTGGAAGTGGAGACCCAGTACTTC | CASSLGVEVETQYF
TRBD1 | . | TRBJ1-2 | TRBV10-2 | TGCGCCAGCAGAGATGACAGGGGTGGCGGCTACACCTTC | CASRDDRGGGYTF
TRBD2 | few | TRBJ2-1 | TRBV28 | TGTGCCAGCAGCTCCCCTAGGCTAGCGGGCGACTACAATGAGCAGTTCTTC | CASSSPRLAGDYNEQFF
. | few | TRBJ2-3 | TRBV6-4 | TGTGCCAGCAGTGATCGGGGGTCACCCACAGATACGCAGTATTTT | CASSDRGSPTDTQYF
TRBD2 | . | TRBJ2-5 | TRBV30 | TGTGCCTGGGAGGCGGGGGGCGGAGAGACCCAGTACTTC | CAWEAGGGETQYF
. | few | TRBJ1-4 | TRBV20-1 | TGCAGTGCTAGAGCCCCTCCCGAGGGTGTTAATGAAAAACTGTTTTTT | CSARAPPEGVNEKLFF
. | . | TRBJ1-3 | TRBV7-9 | TGTGCCAGCAGCTTAGCGGGGTTACACTCTGGAAACACCATATATTTT | CASSLAGLHSGNTIYF
. | . | TRBJ2-7 | TRBV24-1 | TGTGCCACCAGTTACGAGCAGTACTTC | CATSYEQYF
. | . | TRBJ2-7 | TRBV10-3 | TGTGCCATCATTATGACTCGCGACTACGAGCAGTACTTC | CAIIMTRDYEQYF
. | . | TRBJ2-5 | TRBV7-3 | TGTGCCAGCAGCTTATCCGGGTTCGAAGAGACCCAGTACTTC | CASSLSGFEETQYF
. | few | TRBJ1-1 | TRBV29-1 | TGCAGCGGGGCCGGGACACTGAACACTGAAGCTTTCTTT | CSGAGTLNTEAFF
. | . | TRBJ2-1 | TRBV5-1 | TGCGCCAGCAGCCGGGGGTTAAGGGGCGCCTACAATGAGCAGTTCTTC | CASSRGLRGAYNEQFF
. | . | TRBJ2-5 | TRBV18 | TGTGCCAGCTCACCTCAACAGGGCCAAGAGACCCAGTACTTC | CASSPQQGQETQYF
. | . | TRBJ2-2 | TRBV29-1 | TGCAGCGTTGTGACACCCGGGGACACCGGGGAGCTGTTTTTT | CSVVTPGDTGELFF
. | . | TRBJ2-6 | TRBV25-1 | TGTGCCAGCAGTGACGGACGGGGGGCGATAGGTGGGGCCAACGTCCTGACTTTC | CASSDGRGAIGGANVLTF
. | few | TRBJ2-7 | TRBV27 | TGTGCCAGCAGGGGACGGAGGTACGAGCAGTACTTC | CASRGRRYEQYF
. | . | TRBJ1-1 | TRBV4-1 | TGCGCCAGCAGCCAAGAACCTATGATGGTAGAAGCTTTCTTT | CASSQEPMMVEAFF
. | . | TRBJ2-5 | TRBV7-2 | TGTGCCAGCAGCTTGGAATGGCCCCAAGAGACCCAGTACTTC | CASSLEWPQETQYF
TRBD2 | . | TRBJ2-3 | TRBV5-6 | TGTGCCAGCAGATCGCGTACTAGCGGCACAGATACGCAGTATTTT | CASRSRTSGTDTQYF
. | . | TRBJ2-7 | TRBV20-1 | TGCAGTGCTAGACGGGGGATAATCTACGAGCAGTACTTC | CSARRGIIYEQYF
. | many | TRBJ2-2 | TRBV6-2/TRBV6-3 | TGTGCCAGCAGTGACTACACCGGGGAGCTGTTTTTT | CASSDYTGELFF
TRBD1 | . | TRBJ1-2 | TRBV7-2 | TGTGCCAACAGCTTAACCCCGACAGGGGGATGGGGCTACACCTTC | CANSLTPTGGWGYTF
TRBD2 | few | TRBJ2-5 | TRBV5-4 | TGTGCCAGCAGCCCCGCCGGGACTAGCGGGAGGGCCGGAGAGACCCAGTACTTC | CASSPAGTSGRAGETQYF
TRBD1 | . | TRBJ2-3 | TRBV30 | TGTGCCTGGACCCCTCGGAGAGGGGGCGGCACAGATACGCAGTATTTT | CAWTPRRGGGTDTQYF
TRBD1 | . | TRBJ2-1 | TRBV27 | TGTGCCAGCAGTACAGGGGAATCCTACAATGAGCAGTTCTTC | CASSTGESYNEQFF
TRBD1 | . | TRBJ2-5 | TRBV7-9 | TGTGCCAGCAGCCCGTCTTGGGACAGGGGGCACGAGACCCAGTACTTC | CASSPSWDRGHETQYF
. | few | TRBJ2-1 | TRBV5-1 | TGCGCCAGCAGCTTGGCTCTAACTGGTAATAAGCAGTTCTTC | CASSLALTGNKQFF
TRBD1 | many | TRBJ2-5 | TRBV12-3/TRBV12-4 | TGTGCCAGCAGTTTAAGGACAGGTTTGGAGACCCAGTACTTC | CASSLRTGLETQYF
TRBD1 | few | TRBJ1-4 | TRBV29-1 | TGCAGCGTGGCAGTGACAGGGGCCAGGCTTTTT | CSVAVTGARLF